Listed below are T cell receptor beta chains from one sample, sequenced in a study of CD8 T cells in Susac syndrome. MiXCR, applied by TCRdb to the immunoSEQ multiplex PCR reads, yields one record per CDR3 protein. The table lists more than 65,000 distinct CDR3 sequences, 85% to 95% of them singletons. The material sequenced was CD8+ T cells from PBMCs. Receptors were obtained from a human donor in good health. The CDR3 runs from the conserved cysteine through the conserved F or W. Fields, in order: J gene, V gene, D gene, CDR3 protein. D genes are given only for firm matches.

>TRBJ2-5|TRBV27|-
CASSLVFGETQYF
>TRBJ1-5|TRBV19|-
CASSYQGVNQPQHF
>TRBJ2-3|TRBV7-3|TRBD2
CASSSSGLELSYF
>TRBJ1-4|TRBV13|-
CASSIAEQGIREKLFF
>TRBJ1-1|TRBV15|-
CATSRAFDRSAEAFF
>TRBJ2-3|TRBV29-1|-
CSVELASGSRTDTQYF
>TRBJ2-7|TRBV19|TRBD1
CASGTASYEQYF
>TRBJ2-1|TRBV6-1|-
CASSEWADNEQFF
>TRBJ1-1|TRBV14|-
CASSLHPGVEAFF
>TRBJ1-1|TRBV4-1|-
CASSQSGSTEAFF
>TRBJ1-4|TRBV3-1|-
CASSQYAAPYGPTNEKLFF
>TRBJ2-5|TRBV25-1|-
CASSELRLQETQYF
>TRBJ2-4|TRBV27|-
CASSLRGGLAKNIQYF
>TRBJ2-1|TRBV10-3|-
CAISADGAFYNEQFF
>TRBJ2-1|TRBV19|TRBD2
CASSLASGSYEQFF
>TRBJ1-6|TRBV28|-
CASSLSSMYHNSPLHF
>TRBJ1-4|TRBV27|-
CASSLFSGSEKLFF
>TRBJ1-1|TRBV9|-
CASSVEGRGTEAFF
>TRBJ2-7|TRBV28|-
CASSHSAGLHEQYF
>TRBJ2-2|TRBV9|TRBD1
CASSRDRGRELFF
>TRBJ2-7|TRBV2|-
CASSERVHQIYEQYF
>TRBJ2-1|TRBV7-9|-
CASSLSSYEQFF
>TRBJ1-3|TRBV29-1|-
CSVEELGNTIYF
>TRBJ2-4|TRBV13|-
CASSFSQGPKNIQYF
>TRBJ2-5|TRBV29-1|TRBD2
CSVSGTSGEIQETQYF
>TRBJ2-2|TRBV29-1|TRBD1
CSVESGQLNTGELFF
>TRBJ1-2|TRBV30|TRBD1
CAWLQGPTAGYTF
>TRBJ2-3|TRBV5-6|TRBD2
CASSGGLAGWGTQYF
>TRBJ2-2|TRBV4-3|-
CASSQDSRSPGELFF
>TRBJ2-2|TRBV9|TRBD1
CASSVGPSDRVDGELFF
>TRBJ1-1|TRBV6-2/TRBV6-3|-
CASFSYGGLNTEAFF
>TRBJ1-1|TRBV5-1|TRBD1
CASSPGDRQNTEAFF
>TRBJ1-2|TRBV27|TRBD1
CASSHPGQVPTF
>TRBJ2-3|TRBV7-6|TRBD2
CASSFLAGSTDTQYF
>TRBJ1-4|TRBV18|TRBD1
CASSPGTGVNEKLFF
>TRBJ1-5|TRBV10-3|-
CAISDIGGSNQPQHF
>TRBJ2-7|TRBV5-6|TRBD1
CASSPDRGWSYEQYF
>TRBJ2-2|TRBV2|-
CASSMGANTGELFF
>TRBJ2-6|TRBV3-1|-
CASSQERASGANVLTF
>TRBJ1-2|TRBV14|-
CASSQDGNRILDGYTF
>TRBJ2-2|TRBV29-1|TRBD1
CSVEWTGTNTGELFF
>TRBJ1-2|TRBV20-1|-
CSARDQGPTNYGYTF
>TRBJ2-3|TRBV9|-
CASTGTADSSTDTQYF